This TCR beta chain originates from a study of patients and donors after allogeneic stem cell transplantation. In TCRdb, the RT-PCR reads were re-called with MiXCR into one record per CDR3 protein. The sample carries a few hundred thousand distinct CDR3 sequences, about 37% recorded once. The CDR3 spans 14 residues. V was clipped by 3 bases and J by 3 bases, with 9 bases between them. Germline CDR1 MNHEY, CDR2 SMNVEV (reference sequence). This chain connects TRBV27 to TRBJ1-5; unclear D gene. This clonotype was sampled from a human donor who was either an allogeneic HSCT recipient or a stem cell or donor lymphocyte infusion donor (not recorded which). It is not recorded whose cells these are; they may come from a transplant donor. Material for sequencing was blood, either unsorted or a sorted T cell fraction (not recorded which). The CDR3 loop reads CASSFSGNNQPQHF. Here the CDR3 DNA reads TGTGCCAGCAGTTTTTCCGGGAACAATCAGCCCCAGCATTTT.